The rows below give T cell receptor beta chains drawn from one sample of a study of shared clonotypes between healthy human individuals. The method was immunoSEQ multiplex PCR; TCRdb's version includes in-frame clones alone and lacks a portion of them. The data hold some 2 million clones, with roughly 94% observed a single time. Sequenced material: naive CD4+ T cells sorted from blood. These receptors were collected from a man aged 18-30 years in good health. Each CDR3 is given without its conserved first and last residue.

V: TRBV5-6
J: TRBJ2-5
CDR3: ASSRLLTGGLETQY

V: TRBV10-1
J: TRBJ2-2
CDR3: ASGWDVTGELF

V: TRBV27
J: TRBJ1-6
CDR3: ASRIRADWYNSPLH

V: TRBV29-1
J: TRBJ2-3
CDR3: SVQAGTSRTDTQY

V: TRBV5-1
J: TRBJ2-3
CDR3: ASSATSATDTQY

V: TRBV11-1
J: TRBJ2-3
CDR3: ASSFDRGADTQY

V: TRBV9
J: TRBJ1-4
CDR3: ASSTGQGAEKLF

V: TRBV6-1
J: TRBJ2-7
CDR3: ASRISTIPTYEQY

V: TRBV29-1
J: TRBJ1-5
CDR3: SVGGFDQPQH

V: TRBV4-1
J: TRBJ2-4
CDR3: ASSQVYAETLAKNIQY

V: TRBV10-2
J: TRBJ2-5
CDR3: ASRLSGQETQY

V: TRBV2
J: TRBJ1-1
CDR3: ASIKGGTGGLEAF

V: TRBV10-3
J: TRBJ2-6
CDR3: AISLNGYGANVLT

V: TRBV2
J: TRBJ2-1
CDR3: ASSDRAHPNEQF

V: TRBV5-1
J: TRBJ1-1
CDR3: ASSLEGVIDRGLKSAEAF

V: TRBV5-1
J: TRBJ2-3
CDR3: ASSFVWGQGMDTQY

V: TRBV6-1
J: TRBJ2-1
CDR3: ASSQRGATSLSF

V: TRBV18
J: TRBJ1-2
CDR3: ASSPGMGGAYGYT

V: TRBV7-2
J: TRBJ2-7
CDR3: ASRRGTGSGVYEQY

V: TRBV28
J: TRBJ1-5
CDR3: ASSLSLGTGNQPQH

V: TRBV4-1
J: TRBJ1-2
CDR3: ASSRLHAPRQLLINYGYT

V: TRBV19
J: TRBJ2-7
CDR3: ASSIMVGYEQY

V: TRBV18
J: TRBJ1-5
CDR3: ASSPSSSNQPQH

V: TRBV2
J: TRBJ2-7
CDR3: ASSKSTPIHEQY

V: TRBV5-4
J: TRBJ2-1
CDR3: ASSPSTSGRINEQF

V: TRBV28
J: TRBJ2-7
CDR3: ASSSPGQGAYEQY

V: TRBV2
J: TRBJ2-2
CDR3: ASTGQGGPGELF

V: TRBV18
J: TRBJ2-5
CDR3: ASSPPAGGRVETQY

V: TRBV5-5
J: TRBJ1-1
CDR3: ASSSGRDSRNTEAF

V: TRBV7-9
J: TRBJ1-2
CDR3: ASSHRTGDNGYT

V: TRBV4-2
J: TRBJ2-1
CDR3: ASSPWVAGGTTGGYNEQF